Described below is a single T cell receptor (beta chain) sequence and its context. Its matching antigen is unknown. The data were produced by immunoSEQ multiplex PCR, yet TCRdb's version contains in-frame clones alone and is incomplete. The table has approximately 29,000 clones, approximately 80% seen once. The data belong to a study of blood T cell dynamics during melanoma immunotherapy. Study conclusions and caveats: At W3, later disease-control patients showed bifurcated PBMC repertoire changes, unlike progressors.

The time point here: week 3, after first cycle of checkpoint inhibitor. The source is a human donor with melanoma. The sequences come from blood, collected from a patient treated with checkpoint blockade.

The CDR3 reads CASSARGTDYGYTF. CDR3 coding DNA: TGTGCCAGCAGCGCGCGAGGGACGGACTATGGCTACACCTTC. The chain recombines TRBV9 with TRBJ1-2, with a weak D call TRBD1 (5 bases). CDR1 SGDLS and CDR2 YYNGEE come from the germline V gene. Trimming stripped 3 bases from V and 3 bases from J, with 12 bases between. The length of the CDR3 is 14 residues.